Following are 23 T cell receptor beta chains from one sample sequenced in a study of memory CD4+ T cells and cytomegalovirus serostatus. Measured with immunoSEQ multiplex PCR; TCRdb has only the in-frame clones, and not every one. Among 50,000 to 65,000 clones listed, about three quarters were seen once. Single viable CD3+CD4+CD8-CD45RO+ cells were sorted as the memory CD4+ T cells. The specimen was memory CD4+ T cells from blood. The receptors shown here come from an adult in good health and CMV-seropositive.

The chain has TRBV7-3 and TRBJ1-2; D is ambiguous. The V and J ends lost 0 bases and 6 bases respectively, with 14 bases between them. The CDR3 totals 15 residues. The V gene's germline CDR1 is SGHTA and CDR2 FQGTGA. The CDR3: CASSLTGGSIHGYTF. In nucleotides, the CDR3 is TGTGCCAGCAGCTTAACCGGTGGAAGTATTCATGGCTACACCTTC.

The chain joins TRBV6-5 to TRBJ1-2, with 8 bases fitting TRBD1. Germline V lookup: CDR1 MNHEY, CDR2 SVGAGI. The CDR3 extends over 12 amino acids. The V and J ends lost 2 bases and 13 bases, in that order; junction bases with no gene match: 6. The CDR3 DNA reads as TGTGCCAGCAGTTACGGGCAGGGGGCGGCCACCTTC. Residues: CASSYGQGAATF.

This clone appeared once. The V call is TRBV30, the J call TRBJ1-1; D is uncertain. There are 13 residues in the CDR3. Trimming cost V 3 bases and J 3 bases, with 11 bases left between them. CDR1 and CDR2 (germline): GTSNPN, SVGIG (reference sequence). The chain's CDR3 is CAWRDRRDTEAFF. Written as DNA, the CDR3 is TGTGCCTGGAGGGACCGGCGGGACACTGAAGCTTTCTTT.

The chain carries TRBV19 and TRBJ2-3, with a possible D match to TRBD2 (6 bases). CDR1 and CDR2 (germline): LNHDA, SQIVND (reference sequence). Trimming took 3 bases from V and 5 from J, leaving 12 bases between them. This CDR3 contains 14 residues. As DNA, the CDR3 is TGTGCCAGTAGTATCGGGAGCTCGGGAGATACGCAGTATTTT. Translated: CASSIGSSGDTQYF.

This sequence joins TRBV6-5 and TRBJ2-7, with TRBD2 matching over 14 bases. Germline assignment: CDR1 MNHEY and CDR2 SVGAGI. Germline trimming cut 5 bases from V and 6 bases from J; bases unmatched to any gene: 3. This CDR3 comprises 14 residues. This CDR3 reads CASSPGLAGGEQYF. The CDR3 bases are TGTGCCAGCAGTCCCGGACTAGCGGGGGGCGAGCAGTACTTC.

This clone has more than one count but fewer than ten. The chain employs TRBV12-5 and TRBJ1-2; no clear D. Trimming left V 1 base short and J 3 bases short, with 9 bases between. This CDR3 is built from 14 residues. CDR1 LGHNT and CDR2 FRNRAP come from the germline V gene. The DNA for the CDR3 is TGTGCTAGTGGTTTGGGAATAGCAGACTATGGCTACACCTTC. It specifies CASGLGIADYGYTF.

The chain carries TRBV5-6 and TRBJ2-1; unclear D gene. In germline, CDR1 is SGHDT, CDR2 YYEEEE. Trimming took off 3 bases at V and 0 bases at J, with 16 bases between the two ends. The CDR3 sequence is 17 residues long. Here the CDR3 reads CASSSLHAPSSYNEQFF. The CDR3 DNA is TGTGCCAGCAGCTCCCTCCATGCACCGAGCTCCTACAATGAGCAGTTCTTC.

The chain carries TRBV6-5 and TRBJ1-2; TRBD1 matches 9 bases. The CDR3 sequence is 14 residues long. V trimming: 4 bases; J trimming: 4 bases; junction bases outside the gene matches: 4. Germline V gene lookup returns CDR1 MNHEY and CDR2 SVGAGI. CDR3 in amino acids: CASSSTGGVYGYTF. For the CDR3, the DNA is TGTGCCAGCAGTTCCACAGGGGGCGTCTATGGCTACACCTTC.

This chain joins TRBV28 and TRBJ2-1; 8 bases align to TRBD2. Germline V gene lookup returns CDR1 MDHEN and CDR2 SYDVKM. The CDR3 length is 15 residues. The trim removed 6 bases at V and 4 bases at J, leaving 8 bases unmatched. DNA for the CDR3: TGTGCCAGCAGAGTCGACGGGACTAGGTACAATGAGCAGTTCTTC. It specifies CASRVDGTRYNEQFF.

The chain joins TRBV5-1 to TRBJ2-7, with 10 bases identical to TRBD2. Germline assignment: CDR1 SGHRS and CDR2 YFSETQ. The CDR3 extends over 15 amino acids. Trimming at V came to 6 bases and at J to 2 bases, leaving 8 bases not matched to a gene. The DNA of the CDR3 is TGCGCCAGCACGGAACTAGCGGGAACGACCTACGAGCAGTACTTC. Translated: CASTELAGTTYEQYF.

This chain joins TRBV2 and TRBJ2-7, with a tentative D call TRBD1 (5 bases). Germline-derived CDR1 and CDR2 are SNHLY and FYNNEI. Deletions cut 9 bases from V and 3 bases from J, with 18 bases between. The CDR3 covers 14 residues. The DNA for the CDR3 is TGTGCCAGAGACAAAGGGCAGGGTGGCTACGAGCAGTACTTC. Its protein product is CARDKGQGGYEQYF.

A remark on this clone: In the same sample, other DNA sequences code for this CDR3. The chain couples TRBV4-3 to TRBJ1-1; D is unresolved. V shed 0 bases and J shed 3 bases, with 5 bases lying between them. Germline loops: CDR1 LGHNA, CDR2 YSLEER. The CDR3 sequence is 13 residues long. CDR3 sequence (DNA): TGCGCCAGCAGCCAAGATCCGGACACTGAAGCTTTCTTT. It specifies CASSQDPDTEAFF.

The DNA for the CDR3 is TGTGCCAGCAGTTTAATGGGACAGGGGCTTCCTAATTCACCCCTCCACTTT. Its protein is CASSLMGQGLPNSPLHF. The chain carries TRBV27 and TRBJ1-6, with 10 positions matching TRBD1. The V and J ends lost 2 bases and 6 bases, in that order; junction bases with no gene match: 7. The CDR3 runs to 17 residues. CDR1 and CDR2 from the germline V gene are MNHEY and SMNVEV (reference sequence).

The J gene is TRBJ2-3, the V gene TRBV6-5; tentative D call: TRBD1 (5 bases). Germline CDR1 MNHEY, CDR2 SVGAGI. CDR3 length equals 14 residues. The V gene lost 6 bases and the J gene lost 1 base, with 11 bases spanning the gap. The CDR3 DNA sequence: TGTGCCAGCAGACCCGACAGACGCACAGATACGCAGTATTTT. This codes for CASRPDRRTDTQYF.

The rearrangement links TRBV14 to TRBJ1-6, with D tentatively TRBD1 (5 bases). The CDR3 sequence is 17 residues long. Trimming took 2 bases from V and 6 from J, leaving 17 bases between them. Germline lookup yields CDR1 SGHDN and CDR2 FVKESK. The CDR3 loop is CASSQRGGSRSNSPLHF. The CDR3 DNA sequence: TGTGCCAGCAGCCAACGGGGGGGGAGTAGGAGTAATTCACCCCTCCACTTT.

The V call is TRBV7-2, the J call TRBJ2-2; TRBD2 might be the D (6 bases). Germline V gene data show CDR1 as SGHTA and CDR2 as FQGNSA. This CDR3 comprises 16 residues. V lost 5 bases to trimming and J lost 5 bases, with 18 bases between them. The DNA of the CDR3 is TGTGCCAGCAGCCGGAGTAACGGGGCGGGAACCGGGGAGCTGTTTTTT. This sequence encodes CASSRSNGAGTGELFF.

The chain has TRBV6-1 and TRBJ1-2; 9 positions match TRBD1. The CDR3 has 16 residues. Per germline, CDR1 MNHNS and CDR2 SASEGT. V dropped 4 bases and J dropped 5; count of bases not matched to a gene: 11. CDR3: CASSAWGQGARYGYTF. Written as DNA, the CDR3 is TGTGCCAGCAGTGCATGGGGACAGGGTGCTCGGTATGGCTACACCTTC.

V gene TRBV5-4 combines with J gene TRBJ2-5; 10 positions agree with TRBD2. The CDR3 is 16 residues long. CDR1 is SGHNT and CDR2 is YYREEE in the germline V gene (reference sequence). Germline trimming cut 4 bases from V and 2 bases from J; bases unmatched to any gene: 8. The CDR3 nucleotides are TGTGCCAGCAGCCCCCGACTAGCGGGTAAACAAGAGACCCAGTACTTC. Translated, it gives CASSPRLAGKQETQYF.

The chain recombines TRBV18 with TRBJ1-2; weak D call: TRBD1 (6 bases). CDR1 and CDR2 from the germline V gene are KGHSH and LQKENI. V was clipped by 6 bases and J by 2 bases, with 22 bases between them. The CDR3 loop spans 17 amino acids. The CDR3 nucleotides read TGTGCCAGCTCCATAGACCCCGGACAGATAGACAACTATGGCTACACCTTC. Amino acids: CASSIDPGQIDNYGYTF.

The chain has TRBV18 and TRBJ2-1; D is perhaps TRBD2 (6 bases). V was cut by 0 bases and J by 7 bases, with 13 bases left in between. The CDR3 contains 15 residues. CDR1 and CDR2 (germline): KGHSH, LQKENI. CDR3 sequence reads: CASSPPTGADNEQFF. The CDR3 region has the DNA TGTGCCAGCTCACCACCGACGGGAGCGGATAATGAGCAGTTCTTC.

The J gene is TRBJ2-3, the V gene TRBV7-9; D gene ambiguous. This CDR3 contains 12 residues. Germline CDR1 SEHNR, CDR2 FQNEAQ (reference sequence). Trimming removed 1 base at V and 4 bases at J, with 3 bases between. CDR3 residues: CASSLVPDTQYF. The CDR3 region has the DNA TGTGCCAGCAGCTTAGTCCCAGATACGCAGTATTTT.

The chain joins TRBV7-2 to TRBJ2-7; 12 bases agree with TRBD2. This CDR3 is 15 amino acids long. Germline V lookup: CDR1 SGHTA, CDR2 FQGNSA. Trimming took 5 bases from V and 4 from J; bases not matched to a gene: 6. CDR3 sequence reads: CASSPGLAGLYEQYF. The CDR3 DNA reads TGTGCCAGCAGCCCTGGACTAGCGGGGCTATACGAGCAGTACTTC.

The chain uses TRBV9 and TRBJ2-1; D is ambiguous. The CDR3 loop spans 13 amino acids. CDR1 is SGDLS, CDR2 YYNGEE, per germline. V lost 0 bases and J 1 base, leaving 2 bases between the germline ends. The CDR3 sequence: CASSVGSYNEQFF. The CDR3 DNA follows: TGTGCCAGCAGCGTAGGATCCTACAATGAGCAGTTCTTC. Variable domain in full (rest from reference TRBV9 and TRBJ2-1): DSGVTQTPKHLITATGQRVTLRCSPRSGDLSVYWYQQSLDQGLQFLIQYYNGEERAKGNILERFSAQQFPDLHSELNLSSLELGDSALYFCASSVGSYNEQFFGPGTRLTVL.